The 8 T cell receptor beta chains below were found in one sample sequenced in a study of vaccination and CD4 T cells after COVID-19. Oncomine TCR Beta short-read sequencing was applied to DNA from cultured CD4+ T cells. One entry per CDR3 protein, called by TCRdb with MiXCR from the PCR reads. The profile covers some 20,000 distinct CDR3 sequences, with around 63% appearing a single time and over 3.5% taken by the ten largest. These TCRs are of unknown antigen specificity. This sample's treatment: approximately 11-day PBMC culture with coronavirus spike peptide pools or control peptides (ViraFEST assay). The sequenced sample consisted of CD4+ T cells from blood, cultured in vitro. Receptors originate from a human donor who had recovered from COVID-19.

The chain carries TRBV5-4 and TRBJ1-2, with 10 bases that match TRBD1. Germline CDR1 and CDR2: SGHNT and YYREEE (reference sequence). After removal of 0 bases from V and 2 bases from J, the junction contained 4 bases not matched to a gene. This CDR3 has 16 residues. The chain's CDR3 is CASSLAPGQGNYGYTF. CDR3 DNA: TGTGCCAGCAGCTTGGCCCCGGGACAGGGGAACTATGGCTACACCTTC.

The V call is TRBV11-3, the J call TRBJ1-1, with 9 bases lining up with TRBD1. J was trimmed by 5 bases and V by 5 bases; bases with no gene match: 12. CDR3 length: 16 amino acids. Germline CDR1 is SGHNT and CDR2 is YENEEA. The CDR3 protein is CASSPGGDRAQTEAFF. The CDR3 coding sequence is TGTGCCAGCAGCCCAGGAGGGGACAGGGCACAAACTGAAGCTTTCTTT.

The J gene is TRBJ1-2, the V gene TRBV29-1; the D is unclear. Trimming took 6 bases from V and 2 from J, leaving 10 bases between them. This CDR3 has 12 residues. Germline assignment: CDR1 SQVTM and CDR2 ANQGSEA. DNA for the CDR3: TGCAGCGTGTCGGCACCCAACTATGGCTACACCTTC. It specifies CSVSAPNYGYTF.

The chain has TRBV11-3 and TRBJ2-3; D may be TRBD1 (6 bases). Germline V gene data show CDR1 as SGHNT and CDR2 as YENEEA. This CDR3 spans 14 amino acids. Trimming pared 2 bases from V and 3 bases from J, leaving 9 bases between. CDR3 sequence (DNA): TGTGCCAGCAGCTTACGACAGGCGACAGATACGCAGTATTTT. Residues: CASSLRQATDTQYF.

The chain recombines TRBV7-9 with TRBJ1-5; D is uncertain. Germline V gene data show CDR1 as SEHNR and CDR2 as FQNEAQ (reference sequence). The CDR3 totals 13 residues. Trimming took off 3 bases at V and 7 bases at J, with 10 bases between the two ends. The CDR3 DNA follows: TGTGCCAGCAGCTTGGAGTGGGAACAGCCCCAGCATTTT. Protein sequence: CASSLEWEQPQHF.

The gene calls are TRBV20-1 and TRBJ2-7; D remains ambiguous. The ends were cut back, 1 base at V and 0 bases at J, with 13 bases in the middle. The CDR3 covers 15 residues. CDR1 and CDR2 (germline): DFQATT, SNEGSKA (reference sequence). The CDR3 bases are TGCAGTGCTAGAGTGGCCGGCTCCCGCTCCTACGAGCAGTACTTC. Its protein product is CSARVAGSRSYEQYF.

V is TRBV20-1 and J is TRBJ1-5; D gene unclear. Trimming stripped 3 bases from V and 4 bases from J, with 10 bases between. The CDR3 extends over 13 amino acids. Germline V gene lookup returns CDR1 DFQATT and CDR2 SNEGSKA (reference sequence). The CDR3 loop is CSASYGRNQPQHF. DNA for the CDR3: TGCAGTGCTAGCTACGGGAGAAATCAGCCCCAGCATTTT.

The V gene is TRBV6-1, the J gene TRBJ2-7; 8 bases agree with TRBD2. J gave up 2 bases and V 5 bases, and 5 bases lay outside the gene matches. Germline V lookup: CDR1 MNHNS, CDR2 SASEGT. The CDR3 loop spans 14 amino acids. CDR3 amino acids: CASSTSGGAYEQYF. The CDR3 bases are TGTGCCAGCAGTACAAGCGGGGGTGCCTACGAGCAGTACTTC.